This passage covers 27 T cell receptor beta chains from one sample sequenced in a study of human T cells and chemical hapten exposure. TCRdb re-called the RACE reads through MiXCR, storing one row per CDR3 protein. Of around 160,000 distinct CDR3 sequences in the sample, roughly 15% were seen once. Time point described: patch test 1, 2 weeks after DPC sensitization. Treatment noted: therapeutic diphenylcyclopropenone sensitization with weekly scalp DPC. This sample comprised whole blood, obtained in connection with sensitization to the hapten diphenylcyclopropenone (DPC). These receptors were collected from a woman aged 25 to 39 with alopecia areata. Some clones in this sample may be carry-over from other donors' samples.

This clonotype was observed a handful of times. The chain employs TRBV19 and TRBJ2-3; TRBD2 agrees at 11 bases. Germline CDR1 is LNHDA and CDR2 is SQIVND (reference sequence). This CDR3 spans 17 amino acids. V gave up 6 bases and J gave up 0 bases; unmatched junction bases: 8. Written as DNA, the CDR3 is TGTGCCAGTAGCGCCCGAGGGACTAGCGGTAGCACAGATACGCAGTATTTT. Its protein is CASSARGTSGSTDTQYF.

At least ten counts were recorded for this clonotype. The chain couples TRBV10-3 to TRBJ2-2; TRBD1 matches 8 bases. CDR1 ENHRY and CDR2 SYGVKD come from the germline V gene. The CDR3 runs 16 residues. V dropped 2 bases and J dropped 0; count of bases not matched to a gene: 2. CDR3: CAISEQGAANTGELFF. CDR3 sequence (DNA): TGTGCCATCAGTGAGCAGGGGGCCGCGAACACCGGGGAGCTGTTTTTT.

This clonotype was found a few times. The CDR3 protein is CASSLQPYSNQPQHF. The CDR3 DNA sequence: TGTGCCAGCAGCCTACAGCCTTATAGCAATCAGCCCCAGCATTTT. V and J are TRBV12-3 or TRBV12-4 and TRBJ1-5; D not resolved. Trimming stripped 6 bases from V and 0 bases from J, with 12 bases between. The CDR3 spans 15 residues.

DNA for the CDR3: TGCAGCGCCGAGGGCAGGGGGCAAGAGACCCAGTACTTC. Residues: CSAEGRGQETQYF. The V call is TRBV29-1, the J call TRBJ2-5; 7 nucleotides line up with TRBD1. CDR1 is SQVTM, CDR2 ANQGSEA, per germline. J gave up 2 bases and V 7 bases, and 7 bases lay outside the gene matches. The CDR3 consists of 13 residues.

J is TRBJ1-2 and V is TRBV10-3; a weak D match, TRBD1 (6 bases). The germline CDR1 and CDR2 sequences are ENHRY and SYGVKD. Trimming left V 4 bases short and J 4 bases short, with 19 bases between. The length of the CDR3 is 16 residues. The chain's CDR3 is CAISGGRGPAGYGYTF. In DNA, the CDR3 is TGTGCCATCAGTGGGGGCAGGGGACCGGCGGGCTATGGCTACACCTTC.

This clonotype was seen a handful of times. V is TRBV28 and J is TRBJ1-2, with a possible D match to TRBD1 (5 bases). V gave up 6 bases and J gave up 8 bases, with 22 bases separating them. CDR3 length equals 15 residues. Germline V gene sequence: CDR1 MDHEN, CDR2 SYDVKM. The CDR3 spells CASSPRRDGHEGYTF. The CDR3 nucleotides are TGTGCCAGCAGCCCCCGCCGGGACGGACATGAAGGCTACACCTTC.

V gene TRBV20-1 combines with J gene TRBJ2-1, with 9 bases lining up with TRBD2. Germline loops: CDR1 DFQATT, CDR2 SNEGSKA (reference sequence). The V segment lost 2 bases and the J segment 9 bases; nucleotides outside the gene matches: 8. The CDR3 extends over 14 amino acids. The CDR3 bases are TGCAGTGCTAGAAACGCGGGGGGGCCGAGTGAGCAGTTCTTC. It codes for CSARNAGGPSEQFF.

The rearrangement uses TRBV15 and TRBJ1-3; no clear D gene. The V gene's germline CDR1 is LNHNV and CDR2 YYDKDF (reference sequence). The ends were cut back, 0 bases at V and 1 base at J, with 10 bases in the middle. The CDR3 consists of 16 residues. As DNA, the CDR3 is TGTGCCACCAGCAGAGATTTGGAGGGATCTGGAAACACCATATATTTT. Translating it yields CATSRDLEGSGNTIYF.

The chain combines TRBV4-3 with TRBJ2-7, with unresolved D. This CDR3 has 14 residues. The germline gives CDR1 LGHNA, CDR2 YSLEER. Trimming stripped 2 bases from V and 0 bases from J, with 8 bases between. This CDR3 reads CASSQSRASYEQYF. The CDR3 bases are TGCGCCAGCAGCCAATCCCGGGCCTCCTACGAGCAGTACTTC.

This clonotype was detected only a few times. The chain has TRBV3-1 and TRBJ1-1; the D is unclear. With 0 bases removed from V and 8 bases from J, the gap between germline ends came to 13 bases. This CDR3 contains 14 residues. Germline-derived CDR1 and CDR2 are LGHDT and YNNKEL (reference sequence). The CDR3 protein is CASSQDIRQKEAFF. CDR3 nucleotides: TGTGCCAGCAGCCAAGATATAAGGCAGAAAGAAGCTTTCTTT.

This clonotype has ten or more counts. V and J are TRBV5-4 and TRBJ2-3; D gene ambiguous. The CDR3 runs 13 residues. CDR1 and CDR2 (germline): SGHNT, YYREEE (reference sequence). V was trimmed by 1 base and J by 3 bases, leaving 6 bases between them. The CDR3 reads CASSLPGTDTQYF. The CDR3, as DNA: TGTGCCAGCAGCTTGCCCGGGACAGATACGCAGTATTTT.

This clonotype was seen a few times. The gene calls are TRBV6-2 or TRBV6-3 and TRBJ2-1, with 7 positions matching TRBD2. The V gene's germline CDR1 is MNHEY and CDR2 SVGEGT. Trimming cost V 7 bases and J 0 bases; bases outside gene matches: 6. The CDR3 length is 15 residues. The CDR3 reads CASTLGTTSYNEQFF. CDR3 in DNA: TGTGCCAGCACCTTAGGGACTACCTCCTACAATGAGCAGTTCTTC.

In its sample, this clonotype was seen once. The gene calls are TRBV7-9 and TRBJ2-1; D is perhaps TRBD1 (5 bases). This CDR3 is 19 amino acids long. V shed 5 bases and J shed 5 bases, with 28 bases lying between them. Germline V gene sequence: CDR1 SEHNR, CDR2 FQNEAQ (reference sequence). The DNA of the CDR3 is TGTGCCAGCAGCAATGGATTGGCAGCCCTAGGGGCCCTCAACAATGAGCAGTTCTTC. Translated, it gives CASSNGLAALGALNNEQFF. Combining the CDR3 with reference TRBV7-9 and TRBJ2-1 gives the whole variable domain DTGVSQNPRHKITKRGQNVTFRCDPISEHNRLYWYRQTLGQGPEFLTYFQNEAQLEKSRLLSDRFSAERPKGSFSTLEIQRTEQGDSAMYLCASSNGLAALGALNNEQFFGPGTRLTVL.

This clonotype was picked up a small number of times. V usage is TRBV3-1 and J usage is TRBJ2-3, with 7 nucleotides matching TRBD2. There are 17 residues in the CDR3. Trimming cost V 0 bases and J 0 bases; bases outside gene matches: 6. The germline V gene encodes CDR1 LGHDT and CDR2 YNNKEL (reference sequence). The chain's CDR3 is CASSQDPLAASTDTQYF. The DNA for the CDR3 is TGTGCCAGCAGCCAAGATCCCCTAGCGGCAAGCACAGATACGCAGTATTTT.

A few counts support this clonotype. CDR3 sequence (DNA): TGTGCCAGTAGTAAGGGCGTCAGCTCCTACAATGAGCAGTTCTTC. Translated: CASSKGVSSYNEQFF. V gene TRBV19 combines with J gene TRBJ2-1; no clear D. The CDR3 sequence is 15 residues long. Germline CDR1 reads LNHDA; CDR2 reads SQIVND (reference sequence). Trimming took off 4 bases at V and 0 bases at J, with 10 bases between the two ends. The whole variable domain, filled in from reference TRBV19 and TRBJ2-1, reads DGGITQSPKYLFRKEGQNVTLSCEQNLNHDAMYWYRQDPGQGLRLIYYSQIVNDFQKGDIAEGYSVSREKKESFPLTVTSAQKNPTAFYLCASSKGVSSYNEQFFGPGTRLTVL.

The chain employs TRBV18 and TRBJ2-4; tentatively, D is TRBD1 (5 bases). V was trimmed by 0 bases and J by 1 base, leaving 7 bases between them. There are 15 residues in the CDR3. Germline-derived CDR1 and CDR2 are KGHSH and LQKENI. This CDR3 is CASSPPNRAKNIQYF. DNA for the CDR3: TGTGCCAGCTCACCACCAAACAGGGCCAAAAACATTCAGTACTTC.

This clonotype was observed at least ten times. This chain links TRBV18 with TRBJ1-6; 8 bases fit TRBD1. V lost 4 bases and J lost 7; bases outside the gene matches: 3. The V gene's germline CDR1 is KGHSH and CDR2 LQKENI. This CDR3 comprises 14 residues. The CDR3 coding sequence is TGTGCCAGCTCACTAGGACAGGGAAATTCACCCCTCCACTTT. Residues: CASSLGQGNSPLHF.

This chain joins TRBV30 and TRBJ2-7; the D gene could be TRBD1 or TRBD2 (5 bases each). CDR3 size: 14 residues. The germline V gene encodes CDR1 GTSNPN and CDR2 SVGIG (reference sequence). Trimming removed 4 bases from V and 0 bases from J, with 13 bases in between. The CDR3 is CAWKRGPSSYEQYF. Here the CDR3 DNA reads TGTGCCTGGAAAAGGGGACCTAGCTCCTACGAGCAGTACTTC. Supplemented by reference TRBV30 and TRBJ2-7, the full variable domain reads SQTIHQWPATLVQPVGSPLSLECTVEGTSNPNLYWYRQAAGRGLQLLFYSVGIGQISSEVPQNLSASRPQDRQFILSSKKLLLSDSGFYLCAWKRGPSSYEQYFGPGTRLTVT.

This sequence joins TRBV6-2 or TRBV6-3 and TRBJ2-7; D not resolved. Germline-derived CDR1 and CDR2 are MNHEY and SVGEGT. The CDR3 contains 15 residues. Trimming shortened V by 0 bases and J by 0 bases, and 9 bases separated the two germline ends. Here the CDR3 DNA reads TGTGCCAGCAGTTACTCGACCGGCATCTCCTACGAGCAGTACTTC. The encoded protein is CASSYSTGISYEQYF.

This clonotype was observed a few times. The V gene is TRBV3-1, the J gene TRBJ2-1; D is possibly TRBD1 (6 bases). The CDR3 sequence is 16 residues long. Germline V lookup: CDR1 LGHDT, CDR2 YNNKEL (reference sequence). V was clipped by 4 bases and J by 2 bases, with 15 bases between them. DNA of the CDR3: TGTGCCAGCAGCCTCCGGGACATGTGGCCCTACAATGAGCAGTTCTTC. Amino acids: CASSLRDMWPYNEQFF.

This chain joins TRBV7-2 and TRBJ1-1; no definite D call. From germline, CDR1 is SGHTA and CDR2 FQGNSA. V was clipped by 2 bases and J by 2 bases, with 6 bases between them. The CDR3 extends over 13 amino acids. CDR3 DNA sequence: TGTGCCAGCAGCTTAATATATAACACTGAAGCTTTCTTT. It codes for CASSLIYNTEAFF. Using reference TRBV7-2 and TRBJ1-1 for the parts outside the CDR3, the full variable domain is GAGVSQSPSNKVTEKGKDVELRCDPISGHTALYWYRQSLGQGLEFLIYFQGNSAPDKSGLPSDRFSAERTGGSVSTLTIQRTQQEDSAVYLCASSLIYNTEAFFGQGTRLTVV.

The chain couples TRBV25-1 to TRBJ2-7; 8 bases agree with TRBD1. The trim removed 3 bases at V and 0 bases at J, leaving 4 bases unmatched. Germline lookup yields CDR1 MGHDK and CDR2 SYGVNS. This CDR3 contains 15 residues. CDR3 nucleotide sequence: TGTGCCAGCAGTGATCCCGGGACAGGCTCCTACGAGCAGTACTTC. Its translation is CASSDPGTGSYEQYF.

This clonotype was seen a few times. The DNA for the CDR3 is TGTGCCAGCAGCTTAGGTCTAGCGCGACCAGCCGGGGAGCTGTTTTTT. Amino acid sequence: CASSLGLARPAGELFF. The chain employs TRBV7-2 and TRBJ2-2, with TRBD2 as a possible D gene (6 bases). Germline CDR1 is SGHTA and CDR2 is FQGNSA. V lost 1 base to trimming and J lost 6 bases, with 15 bases between them. The CDR3 spans 16 residues.

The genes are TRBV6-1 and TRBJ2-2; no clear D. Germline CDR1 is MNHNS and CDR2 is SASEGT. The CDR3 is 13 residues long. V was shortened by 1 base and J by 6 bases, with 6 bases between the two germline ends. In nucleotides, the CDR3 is TGTGCCAGCAGTGAAGTTGAGTCCGGGGAGCTGTTTTTT. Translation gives CASSEVESGELFF.

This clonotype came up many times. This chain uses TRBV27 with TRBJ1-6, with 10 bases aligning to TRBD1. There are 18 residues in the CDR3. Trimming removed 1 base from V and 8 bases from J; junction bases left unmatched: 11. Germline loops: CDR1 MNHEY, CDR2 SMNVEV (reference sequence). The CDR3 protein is CASSLLWPGQGTDSPLHF. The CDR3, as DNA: TGTGCCAGCAGTTTATTATGGCCGGGACAGGGGACGGATTCACCCCTCCACTTT.

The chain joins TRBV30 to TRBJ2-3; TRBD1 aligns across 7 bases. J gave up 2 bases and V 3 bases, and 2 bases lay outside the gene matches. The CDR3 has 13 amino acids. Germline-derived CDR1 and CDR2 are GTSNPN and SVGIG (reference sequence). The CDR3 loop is CAWRQGPTDTQYF. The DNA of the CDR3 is TGTGCCTGGAGACAGGGGCCCACAGATACGCAGTATTTT.

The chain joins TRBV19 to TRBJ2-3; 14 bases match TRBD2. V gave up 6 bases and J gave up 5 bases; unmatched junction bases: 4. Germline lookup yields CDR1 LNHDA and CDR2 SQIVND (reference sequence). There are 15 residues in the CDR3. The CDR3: CASSLGLAGGDTQYF. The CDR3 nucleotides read TGTGCCAGTAGCCTCGGACTAGCGGGAGGAGATACGCAGTATTTT.